The clone carrying this T cell receptor beta chain was observed a handful of times. CDR3 length: 17 amino acids. The V and J ends lost 4 bases and 1 base, in that order; junction bases with no gene match: 6. Germline CDR1 SGHRS, CDR2 YFSETQ. This entry comes from a study of CD8+ T cells in alopecia areata. Extraction and reverse transcription of RNA yielded cDNA as the sequencing template. TCRdb's copy holds only in-frame clones and misses some; the assay was immunoSEQ multiplex PCR. The data hold 95,000 to 100,000 clones, with approximately 60% observed a single time. The treatment here: oral pan-JAK inhibitor, 5-10 mg twice daily.

The clonotype originates from a human donor with alopecia areata. Sequenced here: CD8+ T cells sorted from blood, sampled at week 4, from a patient treated with tofacitinib. The chain joins TRBV5-1 to TRBJ2-1, with TRBD2 identical over 12 bases. The DNA of the CDR3 is TGCGCCAGCAGCCCAGGACTAGCGGGAAGGTCCTACAATGAGCAGTTCTTC. This translates into CASSPGLAGRSYNEQFF. The full variable domain, with the rest looked up from reference TRBV5-1 and TRBJ2-1, is KAGVTQTPRYLIKTRGQQVTLSCSPISGHRSVSWYQQTPGQGLQFLFEYFSETQRNKGNFPGRFSGRQFSNSRSEMNVSTLELGDSALYLCASSPGLAGRSYNEQFFGPGTRLTVL.